The 27 T cell receptor beta chains below were found in one sample sequenced in a study of monozygotic twins with cystic fibrosis. Data came from immunoSEQ multiplex PCR; TCRdb stores just in-frame clones and leaves some out. The top ten clones hold over 0.8% of a sample with about 11,000 clones, roughly 95% of them seen once. The sequenced material came from blood. The source of these receptors is a boy between 5 and 17 years old with cystic fibrosis.

This chain joins TRBV5-4 and TRBJ1-1; D not resolved. The CDR3 sequence is 16 residues long. CDR1 is SGHNT, CDR2 YYREEE, per germline (reference sequence). V gave up 0 bases and J gave up 1 base, with 13 bases separating them. The CDR3 DNA sequence: TGTGCCAGCAGCTTGGGGTCCCCAGGAGGGAACACTGAAGCTTTCTTT. Protein sequence: CASSLGSPGGNTEAFF.

J is TRBJ1-6 and V is TRBV13, with 9 bases lining up with TRBD1. J was trimmed by 5 bases and V by 4 bases; bases with no gene match: 6. This CDR3 spans 16 amino acids. Germline CDR1 PRHDT, CDR2 FYEKMQ (reference sequence). CDR3 nucleotides: TGTGCCAGCAGCTCCGGGACAGGGTCCAATAATTCACCCCTCCACTTT. Protein product: CASSSGTGSNNSPLHF.

The chain uses TRBV10-3 and TRBJ1-5, with TRBD1 identical over 8 bases. CDR3 length: 18 residues. Germline V CDR1 and CDR2: ENHRY, SYGVKD. The ends lost 3 bases at V and 0 bases at J; junction bases unmatched: 10. The CDR3 is CAISDPGQDFYSNQPQHF. In nucleotides, the CDR3 is TGTGCCATCAGTGACCCGGGACAGGACTTTTATAGCAATCAGCCCCAGCATTTT.

V usage is TRBV4-1 and J usage is TRBJ2-5; the match to TRBD1 covers 7 bases. The CDR3 totals 14 residues. Germline V gene sequence: CDR1 MGHRA, CDR2 YSYEKL. The ends lost 5 bases at V and 1 base at J; junction bases unmatched: 4. The CDR3 is CASSLGQRQETQYF. The CDR3 region has the DNA TGCGCCAGCAGCTTGGGACAGCGCCAAGAGACCCAGTACTTC.

This clone has a single count. The chain employs TRBV28 and TRBJ2-7; unclear D gene. The CDR3 sequence is 11 residues long. V dropped 8 bases and J dropped 5 bases, with 10 bases sitting between them. Germline-derived CDR1 and CDR2 are MDHEN and SYDVKM. The CDR3 loop reads CASSVPDEQYF. In DNA, the CDR3 is TGTGCCAGCTCGGTCCCGGACGAGCAGTACTTC.

The rearrangement uses TRBV30 and TRBJ1-2; D is undetermined. The CDR3 loop spans 22 amino acids. V was trimmed by 3 bases and J by 9 bases, leaving 44 bases between them. Germline-derived CDR1 and CDR2 are GTSNPN and SVGIG (reference sequence). DNA for the CDR3: TGTGCCTGGAGGGTTAACTTGGGCCAATCACCCAGAATATACAACTATGGCTCCCGCTACACCTTC. Its translation is CAWRVNLGQSPRIYNYGSRYTF.

V is TRBV6-1 and J is TRBJ1-2, with D unclear. V lost 4 bases and J 5 bases, leaving 11 bases between the germline ends. Per germline, CDR1 MNHNS and CDR2 SASEGT. This CDR3 is built from 13 residues. CDR3 DNA: TGTGCCAGCAGTGGTCCAAACTATTATGGCTACACCTTC. Protein sequence: CASSGPNYYGYTF.

V gene TRBV7-8 combines with J gene TRBJ1-3, with unresolved D. With 3 bases removed from V and 4 bases from J, the gap between germline ends came to 7 bases. CDR3 size: 13 residues. Germline lookup yields CDR1 SGHVS and CDR2 FQNEAQ. The CDR3 loop reads CASSLGGGNTIYF. CDR3 DNA sequence: TGTGCCAGCAGCTTGGGTGGGGGAAACACCATATATTTT.

This clone was observed a single time. V usage is TRBV18 and J usage is TRBJ1-4; no clear D gene. The germline V and J ends were trimmed by 6 bases and 6 bases, with 11 bases remaining between them. The V gene's germline CDR1 is KGHSH and CDR2 LQKENI. The CDR3 has 13 amino acids. CDR3 in DNA: TGTGCCAGCTCCACGGATCCGGATGAAAAACTGTTTTTT. Translated, it gives CASSTDPDEKLFF.

The chain links TRBV4-1 to TRBJ1-2, with D tentatively TRBD1 (5 bases). V was cut by 4 bases and J by 8 bases, with 14 bases left in between. Looked up from germline, CDR1 is MGHRA and CDR2 is YSYEKL. The CDR3 runs 13 residues. CDR3 sequence (DNA): TGCGCCAGCAGCCTGAGGGTTTCAGGGGGCTACACCTTC. As protein: CASSLRVSGGYTF.

This sequence joins TRBV7-9 and TRBJ1-5; D not resolved. V was cut by 1 base and J by 2 bases, with 15 bases left in between. Looked up from germline, CDR1 is SEHNR and CDR2 is FQNEAQ (reference sequence). CDR3 length: 17 residues. The CDR3 loop is CASSLVRVGEGNQPQHF. DNA of the CDR3: TGTGCCAGCAGCTTAGTTCGCGTCGGAGAGGGCAATCAGCCCCAGCATTTT.

This clone was found once. The rearrangement joins TRBV7-3 to TRBJ2-1, with 8 bases identical to TRBD2. The V gene's germline CDR1 is SGHTA and CDR2 FQGTGA. This CDR3 is 14 amino acids long. With V trimmed by 5 bases and J by 9 bases, 9 bases remained unmatched. CDR3: CASSPFGRASEQFF. In nucleotides, the CDR3 is TGTGCCAGCAGCCCTTTCGGGAGGGCCAGTGAGCAGTTCTTC.

The J gene is TRBJ2-3, the V gene TRBV5-1; D remains ambiguous. Germline V gene data show CDR1 as SGHRS and CDR2 as YFSETQ. Between the trimmed V and J ends, which lost 0 bases and 3 bases, there was a span of 5 bases. The CDR3 is 13 amino acids. The CDR3 region is CASSLDETDTQYF. For the CDR3, the DNA is TGCGCCAGCAGCTTGGATGAGACAGATACGCAGTATTTT.

This clone occurred once. This chain connects TRBV5-1 to TRBJ2-7, with D uncertain. Germline V CDR1 and CDR2: SGHRS, YFSETQ. Trimming removed 1 base from V and 5 bases from J, with 13 bases in between. CDR3 length equals 14 residues. CDR3 coding DNA: TGCGCCAGCAGCTTGAGGGCAGAAAATGACGAGCAGTACTTC. It codes for CASSLRAENDEQYF.

The chain uses TRBV27 and TRBJ2-7; 7 bases agree with TRBD2. This CDR3 is 15 amino acids long. CDR1 MNHEY and CDR2 SMNVEV come from the germline V gene (reference sequence). V lost 3 bases and J lost 3; bases outside the gene matches: 8. CDR3 in amino acids: CASSFSLANGYEQYF. For the CDR3, the DNA is TGTGCCAGCAGTTTCTCACTAGCGAATGGCTACGAGCAGTACTTC.

The V and J genes are TRBV9 and TRBJ1-2, with D possibly being TRBD1 (5 bases). The CDR3 runs to 15 residues. The V gene's germline CDR1 is SGDLS and CDR2 YYNGEE. The germline V and J ends were trimmed by 0 bases and 2 bases, with 11 bases remaining between them. CDR3 in DNA: TGTGCCAGCAGCGTAGCTCACAGGCCAAACTATGGCTACACCTTC. Translation: CASSVAHRPNYGYTF.

This chain links TRBV7-9 with TRBJ2-7; 9 bases are a match to TRBD2. CDR1 and CDR2 from the germline V gene are SEHNR and FQNEAQ (reference sequence). The CDR3 is 17 residues long. The V gene end was trimmed by 1 base and the J gene end by 0 bases; junction bases not matched to a gene: 7. The CDR3 DNA sequence: TGTGCCAGCAGCTTAGGGGGGCTAGCGGGATCCTCCTACGAGCAGTACTTC. Amino acid sequence: CASSLGGLAGSSYEQYF.

The chain couples TRBV5-1 to TRBJ1-1, with 9 bases that match TRBD1. In germline, CDR1 is SGHRS, CDR2 YFSETQ. This CDR3 has 16 amino acids. The V gene end was trimmed by 0 bases and the J gene end by 6 bases; junction bases not matched to a gene: 9. CDR3 coding DNA: TGCGCCAGCAGCTTGGCGAAAGGACAGGGGACCTCTGAAGCTTTCTTT. Translation: CASSLAKGQGTSEAFF.

The V call is TRBV30, the J call TRBJ1-5; TRBD1 aligns across 7 bases. V gave up 3 bases and J gave up 1 base; unmatched junction bases: 6. Per the germline V gene, CDR1 is GTSNPN and CDR2 is SVGIG (reference sequence). CDR3 size: 15 residues. The CDR3 reads CAWSRGTGSNQPQHF. In nucleotides, the CDR3 is TGTGCCTGGAGCAGGGGGACGGGGAGCAATCAGCCCCAGCATTTT.

The chain uses TRBV28 and TRBJ1-2; D call uncertain. V was trimmed by 5 bases and J by 8 bases, leaving 12 bases between them. This CDR3 spans 12 amino acids. Germline V lookup: CDR1 MDHEN, CDR2 SYDVKM. In DNA, the CDR3 is TGTGCCAGCAGTCACGCGCCGGAAGGCTACACCTTC. This translates into CASSHAPEGYTF.

This rearrangement joins TRBV11-2 to TRBJ1-2; the D is unclear. Per the germline V gene, CDR1 is SGHAT and CDR2 is FQNNGV. Trimming removed 5 bases from V and 4 bases from J, with 23 bases in between. CDR3 size: 17 residues. CDR3 in amino acids: CASSHTIRQGSSYGYTF. In nucleotides, the CDR3 is TGTGCCAGCAGCCACACCATCCGACAAGGTTCCTCCTATGGCTACACCTTC.

CDR3 nucleotides: TGCGCCAGCAGCTTGATTAGGGGAGGCAACACCGGGGAGCTGTTTTTT. Amino acid sequence: CASSLIRGGNTGELFF. The V and J genes are TRBV5-1 and TRBJ2-2; D might be TRBD2 (6 bases). Trimming shortened V by 1 base and J by 2 bases, and 12 bases separated the two germline ends. The CDR3 spans 16 residues. Germline values: CDR1 SGHRS, CDR2 YFSETQ.

The genes are TRBV7-8 and TRBJ2-1; 10 bases fit TRBD1. J was trimmed by 2 bases and V by 5 bases; bases with no gene match: 6. CDR3 size: 16 residues. Germline CDR1 is SGHVS and CDR2 is FQNEAQ. The CDR3 nucleotides read TGTGCCAGCAGCCTTACCGGGACAGGGGCCTACAATGAGCAGTTCTTC. This gives the protein CASSLTGTGAYNEQFF.

This sequence joins TRBV7-2 and TRBJ2-7; TRBD2 matches 8 bases. CDR3 length: 16 amino acids. V was clipped by 1 base and J by 3 bases; unmatched bases: 8. Germline CDR1 SGHTA, CDR2 FQGNSA. The CDR3 reads CASSLGKAGVRYEQYF. CDR3 nucleotide sequence: TGTGCCAGCAGCTTAGGTAAAGCGGGAGTGCGCTACGAGCAGTACTTC.

This sequence joins TRBV6-5 and TRBJ2-2, with D possibly matching TRBD2 (5 bases). The CDR3 length is 15 residues. V was clipped by 7 bases and J by 3 bases, with 15 bases between them. Germline loops: CDR1 MNHEY, CDR2 SVGAGI. The DNA of the CDR3 is TGTGCCAGCAACGGTCCCGGGCGGGACACCGGGGAGCTGTTTTTT. Translation gives CASNGPGRDTGELFF.

The chain couples TRBV6-5 to TRBJ2-2; D possibly uses TRBD1 or TRBD2 (5 bases each). This CDR3 region has 16 residues. Germline CDR1 reads MNHEY; CDR2 reads SVGAGI. With 4 bases removed from V and 0 bases from J, the gap between germline ends came to 12 bases. In nucleotides, the CDR3 is TGTGCCAGCAGTTTAACGGGGCTGGCGAACACCGGGGAGCTGTTTTTT. Its translation: CASSLTGLANTGELFF.

This clone has just one count. This chain uses TRBV5-5 with TRBJ2-7, with no clear D. V dropped 2 bases and J dropped 2 bases, with 14 bases sitting between them. The CDR3 is 15 residues long. CDR1 is SGHKS, CDR2 YYEKEE, per germline (reference sequence). This chain's CDR3 is CASSFTRAVAYEQYF. The CDR3 bases are TGTGCCAGCAGCTTTACGCGAGCTGTAGCCTACGAGCAGTACTTC.